Here is one T cell receptor beta chain with its context. This sample was taken from a study of Ad26.COV2.S vaccination and SARS-CoV-2 variants. Clones were sequenced by immunoSEQ multiplex PCR, and TCRdb holds only the in-frame ones, with some missing. The repertoire consists of 410,000 or so clones, with roughly 90% occurring once and the leading ten covering more than 1.5%. The CDR3 loop spans 16 amino acids. With V trimmed by 1 base and J by 8 bases, 9 bases remained unmatched. Germline V gives CDR1 SGHNT, CDR2 YENEEA. As to treatment: around 19 received Ad26.COV2.S at low or high dose, single or two shots; roughly five received placebo; per-sample allocation not given. Vaccine and placebo recipients were sampled on day 63 after the first injection.

The source is a person aged 18-60 years who received the Ad26.COV2.S COVID-19 vaccine or a placebo. The rearrangement links TRBV11-3 to TRBJ2-1, with 9 nucleotides matching TRBD2. Material: peripheral blood, obtained in a trial of Ad26.COV2.S vaccine versus placebo. The CDR3 region has the DNA TGTGCCAGCAGCTTAGGGTATCTAGCGGGGTCGGATGAGCAGTTCTTC. This sequence encodes CASSLGYLAGSDEQFF.